The 16 T cell receptor beta chains below come from one sample, sequenced in a study of blood T cell repertoires in COVID-19. Clones were read by immunoSEQ multiplex PCR, and TCRdb kept only the in-frame ones, dropping some. The table lists 200,000 to 250,000 clones, 80% to 90% of them singletons. Sample: PBMCs or T cells enriched from blood (not recorded which). Every receptor here comes from a man between 40 and 49 years old who had recovered from COVID-19.

This sequence joins TRBV7-2 and TRBJ2-7; 7 bases line up with TRBD1. V trimming: 5 bases; J trimming: 4 bases; junction bases outside the gene matches: 8. Germline lookup yields CDR1 SGHTA and CDR2 FQGNSA. The CDR3 totals 14 residues. The CDR3 region has the DNA TGTGCCAGCAGCCAACCACACAGGGGTTACGAGCAGTACTTC. Amino acid sequence: CASSQPHRGYEQYF.

To note about this clone: At one end, the junction sequence differs from germline, possibly due to a read error. The V call is TRBV6-5, the J call TRBJ1-5, with 9 bases lining up with TRBD1. CDR1 MNHEY and CDR2 SVGAGI come from the germline V gene. The CDR3 runs to 15 residues. The CDR3 here is CASSDSGTGTQPQHF. The CDR3 nucleotides read TGTGCCAGCAGTGACTCCGGGACAGGGACTCAGCCCCAGCATTTT.

In DNA form, the CDR3 reads TGTGCCAGCAGCTTATCGCGGGGAGGGGGACATCAGCCCCAGCATTTT. Amino acids: CASSLSRGGGHQPQHF. The chain employs TRBV7-2 and TRBJ1-5, with a weak D call TRBD1 (6 bases). The CDR3 extends over 16 amino acids. V was trimmed by 2 bases and J by 5 bases, leaving 16 bases between them. Germline loops: CDR1 SGHTA, CDR2 FQGNSA.

The CDR3 sequence is CASSLALGQNTEAFF. CDR3 coding DNA: TGTGCCAGCAGCTTAGCGTTAGGACAGAACACTGAAGCTTTCTTT. The chain joins TRBV7-9 to TRBJ1-1; possible D gene TRBD1, 5 bases. Germline loops: CDR1 SEHNR, CDR2 FQNEAQ (reference sequence). This CDR3 has 15 residues. V was pared by 0 bases and J by 1 base, with 9 bases between.

This chain joins TRBV19 and TRBJ1-2; a possible D gene is TRBD1 (6 bases). CDR1 and CDR2 (germline): LNHDA, SQIVND (reference sequence). The V end was cut by 5 bases, the J end by 3 bases, with 10 bases between. The CDR3 covers 13 residues. The CDR3 coding sequence is TGTGCCAGTAGTGTAACAGGGTACTATGGCTACACCTTC. Its protein product is CASSVTGYYGYTF.

The V call is TRBV2, the J call TRBJ1-2; a weak D match, TRBD1 (6 bases). The V and J ends lost 7 bases and 0 bases respectively, with 15 bases between them. CDR1 and CDR2 (germline): SNHLY, FYNNEI. The CDR3 has 15 amino acids. The CDR3 bases are TGTGCCAGCAAAAAAAGGACAGAATCTAACTATGGCTACACCTTC. Amino acid sequence: CASKKRTESNYGYTF.

The chain joins TRBV25-1 to TRBJ2-7; 8 bases are a match to TRBD1. The CDR3 is 16 amino acids. Germline V gene sequence: CDR1 MGHDK, CDR2 SYGVNS. Trimming took 3 bases from V and 0 from J; bases not matched to a gene: 7. The CDR3 region is CASSDLGQGHSYEQYF. CDR3 DNA sequence: TGTGCCAGCAGTGACCTTGGACAGGGCCACTCCTACGAGCAGTACTTC.

This chain joins TRBV9 and TRBJ2-1, with 7 bases matching TRBD2. J was trimmed by 6 bases and V by 0 bases; bases with no gene match: 6. This CDR3 contains 15 residues. Germline V lookup: CDR1 SGDLS, CDR2 YYNGEE. CDR3 DNA sequence: TGTGCCAGCAGCGTAGGTGCGGGAGTCCGCAATGAGCAGTTCTTC. Protein: CASSVGAGVRNEQFF. Complete variable domain (other parts from reference TRBV9 and TRBJ2-1): DSGVTQTPKHLITATGQRVTLRCSPRSGDLSVYWYQQSLDQGLQFLIQYYNGEERAKGNILERFSAQQFPDLHSELNLSSLELGDSALYFCASSVGAGVRNEQFFGPGTRLTVL.

This clone was found a few times. V usage is TRBV29-1 and J usage is TRBJ1-4; possibly TRBD1 for D (5 bases). Germline V CDR1 and CDR2: SQVTM, ANQGSEA. V was clipped by 4 bases and J by 5 bases, with 8 bases between them. The CDR3 is 12 residues long. The CDR3 is CSVAWGNEKLFF. The DNA for the CDR3 is TGCAGCGTTGCGTGGGGCAATGAAAAACTGTTTTTT.

The gene calls are TRBV5-8 and TRBJ2-5, with a weak D call TRBD1 (6 bases). CDR1 and CDR2 from the germline V gene are SGHTS and YDEGEE. This CDR3 has 15 residues. Trimming took 3 bases from V and 4 from J, leaving 16 bases between them. CDR3 in DNA: TGTGCCAGCAGCTCCGACAGGAGGACCCCAGAGACCCAGTACTTC. Amino acid sequence: CASSSDRRTPETQYF.

For this clone: One junction end does not reproduce the germline sequence, and a read error may be involved. The genes are TRBV6-1 and TRBJ1-2; tentative D call: TRBD1 (5 bases). The CDR3 runs 12 residues. In germline, CDR1 is MNHNS, CDR2 SASEGT. The CDR3 DNA is TGTGCCAGCAGAGAAGTCGGGGGTGGCTACACCTTC. Translated, it gives CASREVGGGYTF.

The gene calls are TRBV5-1 and TRBJ2-1, with D possibly matching TRBD1 (6 bases). Per the germline V gene, CDR1 is SGHRS and CDR2 is YFSETQ. The CDR3 length is 16 residues. V lost 4 bases, J lost 2 bases, and 16 bases lay in between. CDR3 sequence reads: CASSVGPGHTYNEQFF. The CDR3 bases are TGCGCCAGCAGCGTGGGACCGGGACACACCTACAATGAGCAGTTCTTC.

The chain joins TRBV27 to TRBJ2-1; 11 nucleotides align to TRBD2. V shed 2 bases and J 5 bases; nucleotides not matched to a gene: 5. Germline lookup yields CDR1 MNHEY and CDR2 SMNVEV (reference sequence). The CDR3 runs to 16 residues. The CDR3 is CASSLGGTSGHNEQFF. As DNA, the CDR3 is TGTGCCAGCAGTTTAGGCGGGACTAGCGGACACAATGAGCAGTTCTTC.

This chain connects TRBV9 to TRBJ1-2, with D uncertain. Trimming left V 0 bases short and J 4 bases short, with 13 bases between. Germline lookup yields CDR1 SGDLS and CDR2 YYNGEE. The CDR3 sequence is 15 residues long. The CDR3 here is CASSVDSGWSYGYTF. CDR3 DNA: TGTGCCAGCAGCGTAGATTCAGGCTGGTCCTATGGCTACACCTTC.

The genes are TRBV2 and TRBJ2-1; 13 nucleotides line up with TRBD2. V dropped 6 bases and J dropped 8; count of bases not matched to a gene: 7. Germline CDR1 reads SNHLY; CDR2 reads FYNNEI. This CDR3 has 15 residues. CDR3 sequence reads: CASSQTSGRTDEQFF. The CDR3 region has the DNA TGTGCCAGCAGCCAGACTAGCGGGAGGACCGATGAGCAGTTCTTC.

This sequence joins TRBV4-2 and TRBJ1-1; no definite D call. V lost 0 bases and J lost 2, with 22 bases in between. The CDR3 has 19 residues. Germline CDR1 LGHNA, CDR2 YNFKEQ. CDR3 residues: CASSQERVEGWQPNTEAFF. The CDR3 coding sequence is TGTGCCAGCAGCCAAGAGAGGGTGGAGGGTTGGCAGCCAAACACTGAAGCTTTCTTT.